A selection of T cell receptor beta chains follows, all from one sample in a study of early T cells in non-severe SARS-CoV-2 infection. TCRdb called the 5' RACE reads again in MiXCR, with one record for every CDR3 protein. The sample has around 63,000 distinct CDR3 sequences, 4.5% to 7.5% seen once. The source material was whole blood, sampled at baseline. All receptors come from an adult who was a healthcare worker with PCR-confirmed SARS-CoV-2 infection or an uninfected control (not recorded which). CDR3s include the opening cysteine and the closing phenylalanine or tryptophan. D genes are given only for firm matches. Size is omitted from some rows. Given values are once, few, many or a class for expanded clones.

abundance: many
v_gene: TRBV20-1
d_gene: .
j_gene: TRBJ2-5
CDR3aa: CSAREGPPQETQYF
CDR3nt: TGCAGTGCTAGAGAGGGACCGCCCCAAGAGACCCAGTACTTC

abundance: many
v_gene: TRBV7-2
d_gene: .
j_gene: TRBJ2-7
CDR3aa: CASRGGGPSYEQYF
CDR3nt: TGTGCCAGCAGGGGCGGGGGCCCCTCCTACGAGCAGTACTTC

abundance: few
v_gene: TRBV6-5
d_gene: .
j_gene: TRBJ2-3
CDR3aa: CASSAGLTSTDTQYF
CDR3nt: TGTGCCAGCAGTGCGGGACTCACTAGCACAGATACGCAGTATTTT

abundance: few
v_gene: TRBV28
d_gene: .
j_gene: TRBJ2-5
CDR3aa: CASSLDREGLETQYF
CDR3nt: TGTGCCAGCAGCTTGGACAGGGAGGGACTAGAGACCCAGTACTTC

abundance: .
v_gene: TRBV20-1
d_gene: .
j_gene: TRBJ2-3
CDR3aa: CSAARGASTDTQYF
CDR3nt: TGCAGTGCCGCCAGGGGTGCTAGCACAGATACGCAGTATTTT

abundance: few
v_gene: TRBV6-1
d_gene: TRBD1
j_gene: TRBJ1-2
CDR3aa: CASSATGFRGYTF
CDR3nt: TGTGCCAGCAGTGCGACAGGGTTCAGAGGCTACACCTTC

abundance: .
v_gene: TRBV18
d_gene: .
j_gene: TRBJ2-7
CDR3aa: CASSPSRDYEQYF
CDR3nt: TGTGCCAGCTCACCATCTCGGGACTACGAGCAGTACTTC

abundance: many
v_gene: TRBV29-1
d_gene: .
j_gene: TRBJ2-1
CDR3aa: CSVGSGPSYNEQFF
CDR3nt: TGCAGCGTTGGGAGCGGTCCCTCCTACAATGAGCAGTTCTTC

abundance: many
v_gene: TRBV10-1
d_gene: TRBD1
j_gene: TRBJ1-1
CDR3aa: CASSGATGSRMNTEAFF
CDR3nt: TGCGCCAGCAGTGGCGCGACAGGGAGTAGGATGAACACTGAAGCTTTCTTT

abundance: many
v_gene: TRBV7-6
d_gene: TRBD2
j_gene: TRBJ2-2
CDR3aa: CASSSPPGTSGRGTGELFF
CDR3nt: TGTGCCAGCAGCTCGCCCCCCGGGACTAGCGGGAGAGGAACCGGGGAGCTGTTTTTT

abundance: .
v_gene: TRBV5-5
d_gene: TRBD1
j_gene: TRBJ2-3
CDR3aa: CASSLWTGKDTQYF
CDR3nt: TGTGCCAGCAGCCTCTGGACAGGGAAGGATACGCAGTATTTT

abundance: many
v_gene: TRBV4-1
d_gene: .
j_gene: TRBJ1-2
CDR3aa: CASSQVPNYGYTF
CDR3nt: TGCGCCAGCAGCCAAGTCCCGAACTATGGCTACACCTTC

abundance: many
v_gene: TRBV7-6
d_gene: TRBD2
j_gene: TRBJ2-2
CDR3aa: CASSGRLAGEANTGELFF
CDR3nt: TGTGCCAGCAGCGGGAGACTAGCGGGAGAGGCGAACACCGGGGAGCTGTTTTTT

abundance: few
v_gene: TRBV19
d_gene: .
j_gene: TRBJ2-2
CDR3aa: CASSPYMTRMNTGELFF
CDR3nt: TGTGCCAGTAGTCCCTACATGACTAGAATGAACACCGGGGAGCTGTTTTTT

abundance: few
v_gene: TRBV4-1
d_gene: .
j_gene: TRBJ2-5
CDR3aa: CASSQVDTHSLVVSETQYF
CDR3nt: TGCGCCAGCAGCCAAGTAGACACCCACAGTTTAGTCGTATCGGAGACCCAGTACTTC

abundance: many
v_gene: TRBV12-3/TRBV12-4
d_gene: TRBD2
j_gene: TRBJ2-1
CDR3aa: CASSLALGLARNEQFF
CDR3nt: TGTGCCAGCAGTTTGGCGTTGGGACTAGCCCGCAATGAGCAGTTCTTC

abundance: many
v_gene: TRBV6-1
d_gene: .
j_gene: TRBJ2-5
CDR3aa: CASSPLGGLGETQYF
CDR3nt: TGTGCCAGCAGTCCCCTTGGGGGGCTGGGAGAGACCCAGTACTTC

abundance: .
v_gene: TRBV28
d_gene: TRBD2
j_gene: TRBJ2-7
CDR3aa: CANRGTGTSGYYEQYF
CDR3nt: TGTGCCAACAGGGGTACCGGGACTAGCGGATATTACGAGCAGTACTTC

abundance: many
v_gene: TRBV7-2
d_gene: .
j_gene: TRBJ1-2
CDR3aa: CASSPQPGSNYGYTF
CDR3nt: TGTGCCAGCAGCCCCCAGCCAGGGTCGAACTATGGCTACACCTTC

abundance: few
v_gene: TRBV6-5
d_gene: .
j_gene: TRBJ1-5
CDR3aa: CASRGQVNQPQHF
CDR3nt: TGTGCCTCTCGGGGGCAGGTCAATCAGCCCCAGCATTTT

abundance: .
v_gene: TRBV6-1
d_gene: TRBD2
j_gene: TRBJ2-5
CDR3aa: CASSESSGRSETQYF
CDR3nt: TGTGCCAGCAGTGAATCGAGCGGGAGATCAGAGACCCAGTACTTC

abundance: .
v_gene: TRBV28
d_gene: .
j_gene: TRBJ1-1
CDR3aa: CASRAQLWFTEAFF
CDR3nt: TGTGCCAGCAGAGCACAGCTTTGGTTCACTGAAGCTTTCTTT

abundance: few
v_gene: TRBV6-6
d_gene: .
j_gene: TRBJ1-2
CDR3aa: CASSPMEGGGYTF
CDR3nt: TGTGCCAGCAGCCCTATGGAAGGCGGAGGCTACACCTTC

abundance: many
v_gene: TRBV20-1
d_gene: TRBD1
j_gene: TRBJ2-4
CDR3aa: CSAWLGQRIAKNIQYF
CDR3nt: TGCAGTGCTTGGTTGGGACAGCGAATAGCCAAAAACATTCAGTACTTC

abundance: .
v_gene: TRBV5-1
d_gene: TRBD2
j_gene: TRBJ2-1
CDR3aa: CASSLALGLAHNEQFF
CDR3nt: TGCGCCAGCAGCTTGGCCCTCGGACTAGCGCACAATGAGCAGTTCTTC

abundance: many
v_gene: TRBV29-1
d_gene: .
j_gene: TRBJ1-1
CDR3aa: CSVVANTEAFF
CDR3nt: TGCAGCGTTGTGGCGAACACTGAAGCTTTCTTT

abundance: many
v_gene: TRBV28
d_gene: .
j_gene: TRBJ2-7
CDR3aa: CASTYRDTNYEQYF
CDR3nt: TGTGCCAGCACCTACCGGGACACAAACTACGAGCAGTACTTC

abundance: many
v_gene: TRBV4-3
d_gene: .
j_gene: TRBJ2-7
CDR3aa: CASSQDIWVGYEQYF
CDR3nt: TGCGCCAGCAGCCAAGACATATGGGTCGGCTACGAGCAGTACTTC

abundance: many
v_gene: TRBV27
d_gene: .
j_gene: TRBJ1-1
CDR3aa: CASSLSILSGTEAFF
CDR3nt: TGTGCCAGCAGTTTATCGATCCTCTCGGGCACTGAAGCTTTCTTT

abundance: many
v_gene: TRBV11-3
d_gene: .
j_gene: TRBJ1-5
CDR3aa: CASSHREINQPQHF
CDR3nt: TGTGCCAGCAGCCACAGGGAAATCAATCAGCCCCAGCATTTT

abundance: .
v_gene: TRBV19
d_gene: TRBD1
j_gene: TRBJ2-7
CDR3aa: CASTGGYEQYF
CDR3nt: TGTGCCAGTACAGGGGGCTACGAGCAGTACTTC

abundance: many
v_gene: TRBV24-1
d_gene: .
j_gene: TRBJ2-1
CDR3aa: CATSDVQGPGDEQFF
CDR3nt: TGTGCCACCAGTGATGTCCAGGGGCCTGGGGATGAGCAGTTCTTC

abundance: many
v_gene: TRBV12-3/TRBV12-4
d_gene: .
j_gene: TRBJ1-5
CDR3aa: CASSSGAVNQPQHF
CDR3nt: TGTGCCAGCAGCTCCGGGGCAGTCAATCAGCCCCAGCATTTT

abundance: many
v_gene: TRBV5-4
d_gene: .
j_gene: TRBJ2-1
CDR3aa: CASSHRGSGSSYNEQFF
CDR3nt: TGTGCCAGCAGCCACCGCGGTAGCGGCAGCTCCTACAATGAGCAGTTCTTC

abundance: .
v_gene: TRBV3-1
d_gene: TRBD1
j_gene: TRBJ2-1
CDR3aa: CASSQEGQGAPFF
CDR3nt: TGTGCCAGCAGCCAAGAAGGACAGGGGGCACCGTTCTTC

abundance: many
v_gene: TRBV2
d_gene: .
j_gene: TRBJ2-6
CDR3aa: CASRNRVGGSGANVLTF
CDR3nt: TGTGCCAGCAGGAACAGGGTGGGAGGCTCTGGGGCCAACGTCCTGACTTTC

abundance: many
v_gene: TRBV5-1
d_gene: .
j_gene: TRBJ1-2
CDR3aa: CASSFLTDYGYTF
CDR3nt: TGCGCCAGCAGCTTCTTAACAGACTATGGCTACACCTTC

abundance: many
v_gene: TRBV7-8
d_gene: .
j_gene: TRBJ2-5
CDR3aa: CASSFGARETQYF
CDR3nt: TGTGCCAGCAGCTTTGGTGCGAGAGAGACCCAGTACTTC

abundance: .
v_gene: TRBV6-1
d_gene: .
j_gene: TRBJ1-1
CDR3aa: CASSDWEFAEAFF
CDR3nt: TGTGCCAGCAGTGACTGGGAATTCGCTGAAGCTTTCTTT

abundance: many
v_gene: TRBV7-9
d_gene: .
j_gene: TRBJ1-1
CDR3aa: CASSLGASGNTEAFF
CDR3nt: TGTGCCAGCAGCTTAGGGGCAAGCGGGAACACTGAAGCTTTCTTT

abundance: .
v_gene: TRBV20-1
d_gene: TRBD1
j_gene: TRBJ2-2
CDR3aa: CSGRQGINTGELFF
CDR3nt: TGCAGTGGTCGACAGGGGATTAACACCGGGGAGCTGTTTTTT

abundance: many
v_gene: TRBV25-1
d_gene: .
j_gene: TRBJ2-1
CDR3aa: CASSDQAKEEQFF
CDR3nt: TGTGCCAGCAGTGACCAAGCTAAGGAGGAGCAGTTCTTC

abundance: .
v_gene: TRBV27
d_gene: .
j_gene: TRBJ2-2
CDR3aa: CASSSTPTGELFF
CDR3nt: TGTGCCAGCAGTTCAACTCCGACCGGGGAGCTGTTTTTT

abundance: few
v_gene: TRBV2
d_gene: .
j_gene: TRBJ1-2
CDR3aa: CASSEGPIEANYGYTF
CDR3nt: TGTGCCAGCAGTGAAGGCCCTATCGAAGCTAACTATGGCTACACCTTC

abundance: few
v_gene: TRBV7-9
d_gene: TRBD2
j_gene: TRBJ2-1
CDR3aa: CASSLAPGLLYNEQFF
CDR3nt: TGTGCCAGCAGCTTAGCACCGGGACTACTGTACAATGAGCAGTTCTTC

abundance: many
v_gene: TRBV7-9
d_gene: TRBD1
j_gene: TRBJ1-1
CDR3aa: CASSPGQAGNTEAFF
CDR3nt: TGTGCCAGCAGCCCCGGACAGGCGGGGAACACTGAAGCTTTCTTT

abundance: many
v_gene: TRBV30
d_gene: .
j_gene: TRBJ1-2
CDR3aa: CAFSTETYGYTF
CDR3nt: TGTGCCTTTTCGACAGAGACCTATGGCTACACCTTC

abundance: .
v_gene: TRBV27
d_gene: TRBD1
j_gene: TRBJ2-3
CDR3aa: CASSADRETGPLVDTQYF
CDR3nt: TGTGCCAGCAGTGCTGACAGGGAAACCGGGCCGCTTGTGGATACGCAGTATTTT

abundance: many
v_gene: TRBV20-1
d_gene: .
j_gene: TRBJ2-7
CDR3aa: CSALRQRSYEQYF
CDR3nt: TGCAGTGCTCTCCGACAGAGGAGCTACGAGCAGTACTTC

abundance: .
v_gene: TRBV7-9
d_gene: .
j_gene: TRBJ2-2
CDR3aa: CASTLNSWEAGELFF
CDR3nt: TGTGCCAGCACCCTTAATAGCTGGGAAGCCGGGGAGCTGTTTTTT

abundance: many
v_gene: TRBV28
d_gene: TRBD2
j_gene: TRBJ2-3
CDR3aa: CASSLSGSFTDTQYF
CDR3nt: TGTGCCAGCAGTCTTAGCGGGAGCTTCACAGATACGCAGTATTTT

abundance: many
v_gene: TRBV28
d_gene: TRBD2
j_gene: TRBJ2-7
CDR3aa: CASSPPSGDPTEQYF
CDR3nt: TGTGCCAGCAGTCCTCCGAGCGGGGACCCCACCGAGCAGTACTTC

abundance: many
v_gene: TRBV29-1
d_gene: TRBD1
j_gene: TRBJ2-2
CDR3aa: CSAVDRGRGTGELFF
CDR3nt: TGCAGCGCTGTGGACAGGGGCCGGGGTACCGGGGAGCTGTTTTTT

abundance: many
v_gene: TRBV19
d_gene: .
j_gene: TRBJ2-1
CDR3aa: CASSPWDGSYNEQFF
CDR3nt: TGTGCCAGTAGTCCGTGGGACGGCTCCTACAATGAGCAGTTCTTC

abundance: few
v_gene: TRBV5-1
d_gene: .
j_gene: TRBJ1-4
CDR3aa: CASSLGSPNEKLFF
CDR3nt: TGCGCCAGCAGCCTAGGGAGCCCTAATGAAAAACTGTTTTTT